What follows are 26 T cell receptor beta chains derived from one specimen sequenced in a study of T cell responses to AZD1222 COVID-19 vaccine. The data were produced by immunoSEQ multiplex PCR, yet TCRdb's version contains in-frame clones alone and is incomplete. Among some 100,000 clones listed, around 89% were seen once. The sample in question was peripheral blood, obtained 28 days after the second AZD1222 dose. Every receptor here comes from an adult who received the AZD1222 COVID-19 vaccine.

The chain recombines TRBV19 with TRBJ1-1; D is unclear. The CDR3 loop spans 12 amino acids. The germline V gene has CDR1 LNHDA and CDR2 SQIVND (reference sequence). For the CDR3, the DNA is TGTGCTGCCGGCGGATGGAACACTGAAGCTTTCTTT. Translating gives CAAGGWNTEAFF.

V is TRBV9 and J is TRBJ2-7; possible D gene TRBD2, 5 bases. Germline CDR1 is SGDLS and CDR2 is YYNGEE. Trimming cost V 3 bases and J 3 bases, with 10 bases left between them. The CDR3 runs 13 residues. The chain's CDR3 is CASSAGIGYEQYF. For the CDR3, the DNA is TGTGCCAGCAGCGCGGGAATAGGCTACGAGCAGTACTTC.

The chain uses TRBV4-2 and TRBJ2-2; D remains unclear. Germline lookup yields CDR1 LGHNA and CDR2 YNFKEQ. Trimming left V 1 base short and J 7 bases short, with 7 bases between. CDR3 length equals 13 residues. The CDR3: CASSQGRVGELFF. The CDR3 nucleotides are TGTGCCAGCAGCCAAGGACGGGTCGGGGAGCTGTTTTTT.

The V gene is TRBV11-3, the J gene TRBJ2-7; 7 bases match TRBD2. Losses at the gene ends were 5 bases for V and 7 bases for J; bases not matched to a gene: 14. The germline gives CDR1 SGHNT, CDR2 YENEEA. This CDR3 has 15 residues. The CDR3 loop reads CASSLSPAGSREQYF. For the CDR3, the DNA is TGTGCCAGCAGCCTCTCCCCAGCGGGATCTCGTGAGCAGTACTTC.

The J gene is TRBJ1-2, the V gene TRBV30; D is ambiguous. V was shortened by 3 bases and J by 1 base, with 18 bases between the two germline ends. The CDR3 totals 16 residues. The germline CDR1 and CDR2 sequences are GTSNPN and SVGIG (reference sequence). The CDR3 protein is CAWRALGPRINYGYTF. In nucleotides, the CDR3 is TGTGCCTGGAGAGCTCTTGGACCGAGAATTAACTATGGCTACACCTTC.

The chain employs TRBV3-1 (or the pseudogene TRBV3-2) and TRBJ2-1; 7 bases line up with TRBD1. There are 17 residues in the CDR3. Looked up from germline, CDR1 is LGHDT and CDR2 is YNNKEL (reference sequence). V shed 3 bases, J shed 7 bases, and the junction held 15 bases outside the gene matches. CDR3 DNA sequence: TGTGCCAGCAGCCACCACGGCTTTCAGACAGGGCGTAATGAGCAGTTCTTC. It specifies CASSHHGFQTGRNEQFF.

The chain couples TRBV5-6 to TRBJ1-2; D is ambiguous. CDR3 length: 13 amino acids. Trimming took 0 bases from V and 2 from J, leaving 5 bases between them. Germline V gene data show CDR1 as SGHDT and CDR2 as YYEEEE. The CDR3 sequence is CASSLGGNYGYTF. The CDR3 DNA reads as TGTGCCAGCAGCTTGGGCGGGAACTATGGCTACACCTTC. The full variable domain, its missing parts supplied by reference TRBV5-6 and TRBJ1-2, is DAGVTQSPTHLIKTRGQQVTLRCSPKSGHDTVSWYQQALGQGPQFIFQYYEEEERQRGNFPDRFSGHQFPNYSSELNVNALLLGDSALYLCASSLGGNYGYTFGSGTRLTVV.

The rearrangement uses TRBV11-3 and TRBJ2-7, with 10 bases identical to TRBD2. The V gene end was trimmed by 6 bases and the J gene end by 3 bases; junction bases not matched to a gene: 5. The CDR3 loop spans 14 amino acids. Germline lookup yields CDR1 SGHNT and CDR2 YENEEA. The CDR3 DNA is TGTGCCAGCAGTACCGGGACTAGCGTCTACGAGCAGTACTTC. Translation: CASSTGTSVYEQYF.

CDR3 DNA sequence: TGTGCCAGCAGCCACCCCCCAGCATCGACCATATATTTT. Protein: CASSHPPASTIYF. The chain has TRBV3-1 (or the pseudogene TRBV3-2) and TRBJ1-3; D is ambiguous. The CDR3 length is 13 residues. Between the trimmed V and J ends, which lost 3 bases and 10 bases, there was a span of 13 bases. Germline CDR1 and CDR2: LGHDT and YNNKEL (reference sequence).

The chain combines TRBV6-4 with TRBJ1-6; maybe TRBD1 (6 bases). Trimming removed 4 bases from V and 7 bases from J, with 8 bases in between. This CDR3 spans 13 amino acids. Germline values: CDR1 MRHNA, CDR2 SNTAGT. The CDR3 protein is CASSGQANSPLHF. In DNA form, the CDR3 reads TGTGCCAGCAGTGGACAGGCGAATTCACCCCTCCACTTT.

The chain links TRBV27 to TRBJ1-1, with D hard to call. The CDR3 is 16 residues long. Trimming removed 6 bases from V and 1 base from J, with 18 bases in between. CDR1 is MNHEY and CDR2 is SMNVEV in the germline V gene (reference sequence). The CDR3 here is CASRRPPLGPNTEAFF. CDR3 in DNA: TGTGCCAGCAGGAGACCCCCCTTGGGCCCGAACACTGAAGCTTTCTTT.

The rearrangement joins TRBV10-3 to TRBJ2-7; no definite D call. The CDR3 loop spans 12 amino acids. Between the trimmed V and J ends, which lost 5 bases and 0 bases, there was a span of 5 bases. Looked up from germline, CDR1 is ENHRY and CDR2 is SYGVKD. CDR3 nucleotide sequence: TGTGCCATCAGTTCCTCCTCCTACGAGCAGTACTTC. The encoded protein is CAISSSSYEQYF.

V gene TRBV30 combines with J gene TRBJ2-7; TRBD2 agrees at 9 bases. V was pared by 2 bases and J by 3 bases, with 8 bases of the junction left unmatched. The germline gives CDR1 GTSNPN, CDR2 SVGIG (reference sequence). The CDR3 sequence is 15 residues long. The CDR3 is CAWSNRLREGYEQYF. In DNA form, the CDR3 reads TGTGCCTGGAGTAACCGGTTGCGGGAGGGCTACGAGCAGTACTTC.

V usage is TRBV5-4 and J usage is TRBJ2-1; D gene unclear. The germline V and J ends were trimmed by 5 bases and 5 bases, with 8 bases remaining between them. CDR3 size: 12 residues. Germline V gene lookup returns CDR1 SGHNT and CDR2 YYREEE (reference sequence). The CDR3 bases are TGTGCCAGCAGTCCCAGTAACAATGAGCAGTTCTTC. Translated: CASSPSNNEQFF.

The chain uses TRBV11-3 and TRBJ2-7; 9 bases match TRBD1. Per the germline V gene, CDR1 is SGHNT and CDR2 is YENEEA. The CDR3 runs to 14 residues. The V segment lost 5 bases and the J segment 6 bases; nucleotides outside the gene matches: 8. The CDR3 sequence is CASSAGQGGSEQYF. DNA for the CDR3: TGTGCCAGCAGCGCGGGACAGGGTGGGTCCGAGCAGTACTTC.

The CDR3: CASSKGLAGPYEQYF. The CDR3 nucleotides read TGCGCCAGCAGCAAGGGACTAGCGGGCCCCTACGAGCAGTACTTC. The J gene is TRBJ2-7, the V gene TRBV5-1; TRBD2 matches at 12 bases. Germline CDR1 SGHRS, CDR2 YFSETQ. The V segment lost 4 bases and the J segment 2 bases; nucleotides outside the gene matches: 4. This CDR3 has 15 amino acids.

The CDR3, as DNA: TGTGCCAGCAGCTTGCCGGGATCTTCGGAGCAGTACTTC. This translates into CASSLPGSSEQYF. V usage is TRBV5-4 and J usage is TRBJ2-7, with D perhaps matching TRBD2 (5 bases). The CDR3 loop spans 13 amino acids. CDR1 and CDR2 (germline): SGHNT, YYREEE (reference sequence). V shed 1 base and J shed 7 bases, with 12 bases lying between them.

The chain has TRBV5-1 and TRBJ2-7; 9 bases line up with TRBD1. The CDR3 sequence is 15 residues long. CDR1 is SGHRS and CDR2 is YFSETQ in the germline V gene. The V segment lost 5 bases and the J segment 1 base; nucleotides outside the gene matches: 7. DNA of the CDR3: TGCGCCAGCAGTCGTCGGGACAGGGATTCCTACGAGCAGTACTTC. Translation gives CASSRRDRDSYEQYF.

V is TRBV5-6 and J is TRBJ1-5; D gene uncertain. Trimming stripped 0 bases from V and 2 bases from J, with 15 bases between. The CDR3 length is 17 residues. Germline V gives CDR1 SGHDT, CDR2 YYEEEE. CDR3 DNA: TGTGCCAGCAGCTTGGGGGCACAAGGAGGTGGCAATCAGCCCCAGCATTTT. Translated: CASSLGAQGGGNQPQHF.

This clone was recorded a few times. DNA for the CDR3: TGTGCCAGCAGCTTAGGGGACAGGTTCCCATCCGGAAACACCATATATTTT. Translation gives CASSLGDRFPSGNTIYF. This chain links TRBV11-2 with TRBJ1-3; 8 positions match TRBD1. The CDR3 loop spans 17 amino acids. CDR1 and CDR2 from the germline V gene are SGHAT and FQNNGV. Trimming removed 1 base from V and 4 bases from J; junction bases left unmatched: 9.

V and J are TRBV2 and TRBJ2-3, with TRBD1 matching over 8 bases. CDR3 length: 14 residues. V lost 7 bases and J lost 4; bases outside the gene matches: 7. The germline V gene encodes CDR1 SNHLY and CDR2 FYNNEI. The CDR3 sequence is CASKDRALADTQYF. As DNA, the CDR3 is TGTGCCAGCAAGGACAGGGCCTTGGCAGATACGCAGTATTTT.

The chain employs TRBV19 and TRBJ1-3; 7 bases match TRBD1. The germline CDR1 and CDR2 sequences are LNHDA and SQIVND (reference sequence). The CDR3 covers 16 residues. Trimming took 4 bases from V and 3 from J; bases not matched to a gene: 9. CDR3 region: CASSKRQGLRGNTIYF. The DNA for the CDR3 is TGTGCCAGTAGTAAAAGACAGGGCTTGCGTGGAAACACCATATATTTT. The variable domain in full, completed from reference TRBV19 and TRBJ1-3, reads DGGITQSPKYLFRKEGQNVTLSCEQNLNHDAMYWYRQDPGQGLRLIYYSQIVNDFQKGDIAEGYSVSREKKESFPLTVTSAQKNPTAFYLCASSKRQGLRGNTIYFGEGSWLTVV.

The rearrangement links TRBV5-4 to TRBJ2-7; the D is unclear. Germline loops: CDR1 SGHNT, CDR2 YYREEE (reference sequence). This CDR3 contains 15 residues. V dropped 2 bases and J dropped 4 bases, with 16 bases sitting between them. As DNA, the CDR3 is TGTGCCAGCAGCTTTCAGACCCTTCAGCAATACGAGCAGTACTTC. The encoded protein is CASSFQTLQQYEQYF.

This chain connects TRBV7-9 to TRBJ2-1; TRBD1 matches 11 bases. This CDR3 contains 15 residues. Germline loops: CDR1 SEHNR, CDR2 FQNEAQ (reference sequence). V lost 5 bases and J lost 6; bases outside the gene matches: 6. CDR3 coding DNA: TGTGCCAGCAGCGGAACCGGGACAGGGGGCAATGAGCAGTTCTTC. Residues: CASSGTGTGGNEQFF.

CDR3 amino acids: CASSKLQGGNTEAFF. As DNA, the CDR3 is TGTGCCAGCAGTAAACTACAGGGAGGGAACACTGAAGCTTTCTTT. This chain connects TRBV6-5 to TRBJ1-1, with TRBD1 as a possible D gene (6 bases). In germline, CDR1 is MNHEY, CDR2 SVGAGI. The ends were cut back, 5 bases at V and 1 base at J, with 14 bases in the middle. The CDR3 is 15 residues long.

The chain has TRBV27 and TRBJ2-1; TRBD2 aligns across 8 bases. Per germline, CDR1 MNHEY and CDR2 SMNVEV (reference sequence). The CDR3 extends over 15 amino acids. With V trimmed by 2 bases and J by 0 bases, 0 bases remained unmatched. The CDR3 nucleotides are TGTGCCAGCAGTTTAGGGACTAGCTCCTACAATGAGCAGTTCTTC. Its translation: CASSLGTSSYNEQFF.